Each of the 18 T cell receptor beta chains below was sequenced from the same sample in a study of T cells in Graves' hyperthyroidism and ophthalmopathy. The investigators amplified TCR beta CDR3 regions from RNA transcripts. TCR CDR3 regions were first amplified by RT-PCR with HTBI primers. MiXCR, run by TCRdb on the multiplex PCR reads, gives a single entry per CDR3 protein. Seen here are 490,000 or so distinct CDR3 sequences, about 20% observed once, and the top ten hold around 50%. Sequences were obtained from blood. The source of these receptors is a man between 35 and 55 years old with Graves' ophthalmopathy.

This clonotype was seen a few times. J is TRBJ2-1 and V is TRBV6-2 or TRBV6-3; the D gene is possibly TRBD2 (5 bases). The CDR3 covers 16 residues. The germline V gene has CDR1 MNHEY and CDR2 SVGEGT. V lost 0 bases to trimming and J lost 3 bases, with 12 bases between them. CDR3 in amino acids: CASSYSRELGYNEQFF. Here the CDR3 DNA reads TGTGCCAGCAGTTACTCGAGGGAACTAGGCTACAATGAGCAGTTCTTC.

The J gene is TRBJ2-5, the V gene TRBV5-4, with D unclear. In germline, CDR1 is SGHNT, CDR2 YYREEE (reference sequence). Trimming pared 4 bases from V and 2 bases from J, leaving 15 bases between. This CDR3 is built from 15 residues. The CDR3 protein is CASSPSGRQQETQYF. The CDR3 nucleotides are TGTGCCAGCAGCCCGTCTGGCCGGCAGCAAGAGACCCAGTACTTC.

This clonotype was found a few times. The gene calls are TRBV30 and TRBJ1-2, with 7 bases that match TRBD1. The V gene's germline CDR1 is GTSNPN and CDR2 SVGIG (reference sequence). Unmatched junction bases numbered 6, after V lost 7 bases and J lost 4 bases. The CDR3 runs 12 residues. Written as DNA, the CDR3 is TGTGCCTTGGAGACAGGGAGCTATGGCTACACCTTC. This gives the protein CALETGSYGYTF.

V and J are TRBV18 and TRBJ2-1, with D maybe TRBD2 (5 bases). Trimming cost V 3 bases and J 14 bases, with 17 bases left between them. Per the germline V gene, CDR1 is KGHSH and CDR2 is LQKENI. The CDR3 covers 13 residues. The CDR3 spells CASSPPGSGPKFF. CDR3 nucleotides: TGTGCCAGCTCACCCCCCGGAAGCGGACCTAAGTTCTTC.

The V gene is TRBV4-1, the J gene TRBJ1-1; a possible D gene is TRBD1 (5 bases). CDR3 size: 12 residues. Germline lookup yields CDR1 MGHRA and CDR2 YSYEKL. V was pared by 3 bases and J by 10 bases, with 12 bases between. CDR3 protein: CASSHSLGVAFF. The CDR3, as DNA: TGCGCCAGCAGCCACTCCCTGGGGGTAGCTTTCTTT.

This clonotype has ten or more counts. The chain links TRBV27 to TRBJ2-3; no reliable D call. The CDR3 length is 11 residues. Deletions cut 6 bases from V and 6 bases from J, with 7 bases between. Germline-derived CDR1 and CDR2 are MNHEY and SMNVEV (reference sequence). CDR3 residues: CASRRTDTQYF. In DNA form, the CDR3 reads TGTGCCAGCAGGAGAACCGATACGCAGTATTTT.

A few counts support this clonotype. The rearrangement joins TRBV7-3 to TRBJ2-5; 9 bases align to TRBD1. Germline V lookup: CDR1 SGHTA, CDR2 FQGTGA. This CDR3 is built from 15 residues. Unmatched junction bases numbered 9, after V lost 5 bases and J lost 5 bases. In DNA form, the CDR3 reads TGTGCCAGCAGCCCGATAACAGGGGGCGGCGAGACCCAGTACTTC. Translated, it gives CASSPITGGGETQYF.

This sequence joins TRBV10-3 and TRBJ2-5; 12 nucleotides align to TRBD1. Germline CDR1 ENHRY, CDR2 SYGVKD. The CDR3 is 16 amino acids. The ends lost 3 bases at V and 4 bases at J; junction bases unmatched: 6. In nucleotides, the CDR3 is TGTGCCATCAGTGACTCGGGACAGGGGGCCGGAGAGACCCAGTACTTC. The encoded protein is CAISDSGQGAGETQYF.

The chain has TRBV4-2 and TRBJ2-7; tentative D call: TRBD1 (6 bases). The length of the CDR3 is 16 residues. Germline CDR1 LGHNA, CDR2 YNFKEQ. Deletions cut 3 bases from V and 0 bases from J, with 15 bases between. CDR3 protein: CASSHQGQKSSYEQYF. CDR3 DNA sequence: TGTGCCAGCAGCCACCAAGGACAGAAAAGCTCCTACGAGCAGTACTTC.

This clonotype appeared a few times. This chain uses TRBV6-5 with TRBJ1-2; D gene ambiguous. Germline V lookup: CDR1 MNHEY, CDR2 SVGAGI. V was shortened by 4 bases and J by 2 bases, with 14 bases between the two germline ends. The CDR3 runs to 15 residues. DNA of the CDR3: TGTGCCAGCAGTTCCACCCATGACGGGAACTATGGCTACACCTTC. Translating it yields CASSSTHDGNYGYTF.

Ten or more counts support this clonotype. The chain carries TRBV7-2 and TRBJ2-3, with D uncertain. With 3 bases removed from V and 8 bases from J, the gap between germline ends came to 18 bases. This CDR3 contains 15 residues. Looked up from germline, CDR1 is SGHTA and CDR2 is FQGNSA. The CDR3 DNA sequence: TGTGCCAGCAGCTTTACCTTATCTCCCGCAAGTACGCAGTATTTT. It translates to CASSFTLSPASTQYF.

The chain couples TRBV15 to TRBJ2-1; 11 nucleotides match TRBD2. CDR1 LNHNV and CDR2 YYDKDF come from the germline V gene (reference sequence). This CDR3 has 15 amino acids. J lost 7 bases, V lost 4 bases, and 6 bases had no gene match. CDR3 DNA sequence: TGTGCCACCAGCACACTAGCGGGGGCGTGGAATGAGCAGTTCTTC. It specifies CATSTLAGAWNEQFF.

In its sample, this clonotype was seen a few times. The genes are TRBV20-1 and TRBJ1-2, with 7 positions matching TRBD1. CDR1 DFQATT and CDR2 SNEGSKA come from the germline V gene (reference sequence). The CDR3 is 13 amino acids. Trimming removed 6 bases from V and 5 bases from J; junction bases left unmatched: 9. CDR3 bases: TGCAGTGCCCCTAGCTCAGGGGGGTATGGCTACACCTTC. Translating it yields CSAPSSGGYGYTF.

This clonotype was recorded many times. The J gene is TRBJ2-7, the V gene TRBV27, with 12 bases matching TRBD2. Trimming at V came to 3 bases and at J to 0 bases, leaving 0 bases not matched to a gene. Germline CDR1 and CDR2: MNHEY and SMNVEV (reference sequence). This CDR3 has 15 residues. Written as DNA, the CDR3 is TGTGCCAGCAGTTTGACTAGCGGGAGCTCCTACGAGCAGTACTTC. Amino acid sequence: CASSLTSGSSYEQYF.

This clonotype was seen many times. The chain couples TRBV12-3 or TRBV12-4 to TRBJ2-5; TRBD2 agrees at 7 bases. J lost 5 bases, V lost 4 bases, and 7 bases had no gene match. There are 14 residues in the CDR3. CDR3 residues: CASSSGGRVETQYF. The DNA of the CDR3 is TGTGCCAGCAGTTCGGGGGGACGGGTCGAGACCCAGTACTTC.

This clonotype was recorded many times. As DNA, the CDR3 is TGTGCCAGTAGTCTCACAGGGGACCTCTACGAGCAGTACTTC. It codes for CASSLTGDLYEQYF. V gene TRBV19 combines with J gene TRBJ2-7; 7 bases are a match to TRBD1. The CDR3 sequence is 14 residues long. In germline, CDR1 is LNHDA, CDR2 SQIVND (reference sequence). J gave up 3 bases and V 5 bases, and 7 bases lay outside the gene matches.

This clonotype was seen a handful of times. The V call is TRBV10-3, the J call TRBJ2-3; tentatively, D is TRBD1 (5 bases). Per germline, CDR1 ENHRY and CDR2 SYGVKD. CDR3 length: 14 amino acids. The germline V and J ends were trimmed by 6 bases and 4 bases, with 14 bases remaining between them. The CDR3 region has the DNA TGTGCCATCAGGGCCTCAGGGTATGCAGATACGCAGTATTTT. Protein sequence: CAIRASGYADTQYF.

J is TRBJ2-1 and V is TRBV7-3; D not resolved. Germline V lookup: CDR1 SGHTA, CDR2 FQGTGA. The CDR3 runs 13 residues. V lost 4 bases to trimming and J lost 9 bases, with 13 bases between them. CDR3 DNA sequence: TGTGCCAGCAGCTCTTCTAGGCGCCGTGAGCAGTTCTTC. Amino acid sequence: CASSSSRRREQFF. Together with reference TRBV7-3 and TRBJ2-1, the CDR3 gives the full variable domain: GAGVSQTPSNKVTEKGKYVELRCDPISGHTALYWYRQSLGQGPEFLIYFQGTGAADDSGLPNDRFFAVRPEGSVSTLKIQRTERGDSAVYLCASSSSRRREQFFGPGTRLTVL.